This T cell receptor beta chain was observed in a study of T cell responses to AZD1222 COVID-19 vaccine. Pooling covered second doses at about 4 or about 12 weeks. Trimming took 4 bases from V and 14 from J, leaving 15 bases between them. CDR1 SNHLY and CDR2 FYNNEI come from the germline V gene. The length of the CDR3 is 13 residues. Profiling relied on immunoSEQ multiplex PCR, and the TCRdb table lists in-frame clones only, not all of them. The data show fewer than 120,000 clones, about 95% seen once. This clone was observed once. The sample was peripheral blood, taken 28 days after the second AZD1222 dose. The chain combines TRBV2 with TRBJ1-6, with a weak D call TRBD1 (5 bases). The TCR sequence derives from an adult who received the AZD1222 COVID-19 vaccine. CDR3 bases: TGTGCCAGCAGTGCTGACACAGGTAGAACCCTCCACTTT. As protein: CASSADTGRTLHF. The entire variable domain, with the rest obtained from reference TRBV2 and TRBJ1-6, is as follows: EPEVTQTPSHQVTQMGQEVILRCVPISNHLYFYWYRQILGQKVEFLVSFYNNEISEKSEIFDDQFSVERPDGSNFTLKIRSTKLEDSAMYFCASSADTGRTLHFGNGTRLTVT.